This T cell receptor beta chain originates from a study of human T cells and chemical hapten exposure. Study background: Patch tests of 0.01% DPC on the upper back were read at 6 days. Regarding the study as a whole: No change in TCRs above 1 in 1000 frequency was produced by DPC sensitization.

Trimming cost V 4 bases and J 0 bases, with 12 bases left between them. CDR3 length equals 14 residues. Germline V gene sequence: CDR1 SQVTM, CDR2 ANQGSEA. TCRdb reanalysed the RACE reads using MiXCR and keeps one entry per CDR3 protein. The sample contains 350,000 to 400,000 distinct CDR3 sequences, 4.5% to 6% of which appear only once. Time point given: pre-sensitization, week 0. Treatment reported: therapeutic diphenylcyclopropenone sensitization with weekly scalp DPC. There are many counts of this clonotype. Its cognate antigen is unknown. This sequence was found in a woman aged 50 to 60 with alopecia areata. Some clones in this sample may be carry-over from other donors' samples. The material sequenced was whole blood, taken in connection with sensitization to the hapten diphenylcyclopropenone (DPC). The rearrangement uses TRBV29-1 and TRBJ1-1, with TRBD1 as a possible D gene (6 bases). CDR3 sequence (DNA): TGCAGCGTTGTGAACAGGGCGATGAACACTGAAGCTTTCTTT. It codes for CSVVNRAMNTEAFF.